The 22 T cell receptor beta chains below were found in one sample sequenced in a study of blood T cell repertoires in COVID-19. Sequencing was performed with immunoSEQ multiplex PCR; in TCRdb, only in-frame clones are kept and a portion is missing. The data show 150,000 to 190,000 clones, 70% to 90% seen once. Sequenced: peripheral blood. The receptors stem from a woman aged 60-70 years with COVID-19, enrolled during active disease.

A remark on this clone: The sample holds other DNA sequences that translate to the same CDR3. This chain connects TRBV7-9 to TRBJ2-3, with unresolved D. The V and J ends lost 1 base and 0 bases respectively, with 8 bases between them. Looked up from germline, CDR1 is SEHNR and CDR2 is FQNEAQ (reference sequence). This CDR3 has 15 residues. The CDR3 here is CASSLGQPSTDTQYF. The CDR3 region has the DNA TGTGCCAGCAGCTTAGGACAACCTAGCACAGATACGCAGTATTTT. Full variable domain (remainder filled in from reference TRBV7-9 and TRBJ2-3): DTGVSQNPRHKITKRGQNVTFRCDPISEHNRLYWYRQTLGQGPEFLTYFQNEAQLEKSRLLSDRFSAERPKGSFSTLEIQRTEQGDSAMYLCASSLGQPSTDTQYFGPGTRLTVL.

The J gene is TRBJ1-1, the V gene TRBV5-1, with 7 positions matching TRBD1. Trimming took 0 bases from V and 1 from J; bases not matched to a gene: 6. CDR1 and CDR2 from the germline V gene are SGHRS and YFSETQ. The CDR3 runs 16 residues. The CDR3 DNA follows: TGCGCCAGCAGCTTGGCCTCCCGGACAGGGAACACTGAAGCTTTCTTT. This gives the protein CASSLASRTGNTEAFF.

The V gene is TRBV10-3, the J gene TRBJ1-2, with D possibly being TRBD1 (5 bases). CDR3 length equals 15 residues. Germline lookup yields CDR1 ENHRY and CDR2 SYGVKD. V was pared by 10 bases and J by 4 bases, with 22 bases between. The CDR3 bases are TGTGCCACTCTGGGTGCTCCTAGGGGAGGCTATGGCTACACCTTC. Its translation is CATLGAPRGGYGYTF.

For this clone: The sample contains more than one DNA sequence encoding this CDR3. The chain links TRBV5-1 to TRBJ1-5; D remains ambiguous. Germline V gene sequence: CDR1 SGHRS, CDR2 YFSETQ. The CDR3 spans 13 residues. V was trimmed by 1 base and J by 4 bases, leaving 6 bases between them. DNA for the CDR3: TGCGCCAGCAGCTTGACAGTAAATCAGCCCCAGCATTTT. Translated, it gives CASSLTVNQPQHF.

CDR3 sequence (DNA): TGTGCCAGCAGCCCCCATGAAGGGGGCTTGGGTGAGCAGTTCTTC. This gives the protein CASSPHEGGLGEQFF. The chain links TRBV11-3 to TRBJ2-1; 7 bases map to TRBD1. This CDR3 contains 15 residues. J was trimmed by 9 bases and V by 5 bases; bases with no gene match: 13. CDR1 and CDR2 from the germline V gene are SGHNT and YENEEA.

The CDR3 sequence is CASSSSPRGPYGYTF. The CDR3 DNA reads as TGTGCCAGCAGTTCCTCCCCCAGGGGGCCCTATGGCTACACCTTC. This sequence joins TRBV6-2 or TRBV6-3 and TRBJ1-2, with 8 bases that match TRBD1. V was clipped by 4 bases and J by 4 bases; unmatched bases: 8. The CDR3 consists of 15 residues. Germline-derived CDR1 and CDR2 are MNHEY and SVGEGT.

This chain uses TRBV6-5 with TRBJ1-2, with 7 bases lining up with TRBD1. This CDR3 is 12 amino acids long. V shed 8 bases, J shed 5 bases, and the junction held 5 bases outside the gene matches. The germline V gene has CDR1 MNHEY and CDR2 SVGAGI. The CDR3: CASGQGVYGYTF. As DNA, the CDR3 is TGTGCCAGCGGTCAGGGGGTATATGGCTACACCTTC.

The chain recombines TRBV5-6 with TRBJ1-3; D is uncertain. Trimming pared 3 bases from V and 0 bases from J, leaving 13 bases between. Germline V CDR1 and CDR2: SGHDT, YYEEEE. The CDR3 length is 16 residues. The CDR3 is CASSSSLRGSGNTIYF. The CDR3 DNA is TGTGCCAGCAGCTCATCACTTCGGGGCTCTGGAAACACCATATATTTT. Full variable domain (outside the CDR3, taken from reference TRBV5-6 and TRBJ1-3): DAGVTQSPTHLIKTRGQQVTLRCSPKSGHDTVSWYQQALGQGPQFIFQYYEEEERQRGNFPDRFSGHQFPNYSSELNVNALLLGDSALYLCASSSSLRGSGNTIYFGEGSWLTVV.

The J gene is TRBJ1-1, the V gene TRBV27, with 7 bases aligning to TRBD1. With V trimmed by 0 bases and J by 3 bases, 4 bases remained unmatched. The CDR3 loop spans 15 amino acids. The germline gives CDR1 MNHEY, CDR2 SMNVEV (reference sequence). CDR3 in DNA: TGTGCCAGCAGTTTATCGACAGGGCCTTACACTGAAGCTTTCTTT. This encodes CASSLSTGPYTEAFF.

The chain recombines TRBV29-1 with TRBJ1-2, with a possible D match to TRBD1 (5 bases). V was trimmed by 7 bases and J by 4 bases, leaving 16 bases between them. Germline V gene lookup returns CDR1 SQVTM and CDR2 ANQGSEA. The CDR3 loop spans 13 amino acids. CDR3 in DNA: TGCAGCGCCGAAGGAGGGGCGGGCTATGGCTACACCTTC. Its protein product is CSAEGGAGYGYTF.

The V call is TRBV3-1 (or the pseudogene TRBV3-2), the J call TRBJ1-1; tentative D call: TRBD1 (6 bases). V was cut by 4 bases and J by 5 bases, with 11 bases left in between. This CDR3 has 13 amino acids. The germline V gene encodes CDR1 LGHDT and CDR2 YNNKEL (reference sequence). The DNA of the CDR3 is TGTGCCAGCAGCCGTACAGGGTCTACTGAAGCTTTCTTT. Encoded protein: CASSRTGSTEAFF.

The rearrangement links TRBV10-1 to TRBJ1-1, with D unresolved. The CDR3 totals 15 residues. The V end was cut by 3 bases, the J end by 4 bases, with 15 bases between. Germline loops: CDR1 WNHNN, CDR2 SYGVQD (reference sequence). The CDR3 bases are TGCGCCAGCAGTGAATCGGGAAATCGGGGCACTGAAGCTTTCTTT. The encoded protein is CASSESGNRGTEAFF.

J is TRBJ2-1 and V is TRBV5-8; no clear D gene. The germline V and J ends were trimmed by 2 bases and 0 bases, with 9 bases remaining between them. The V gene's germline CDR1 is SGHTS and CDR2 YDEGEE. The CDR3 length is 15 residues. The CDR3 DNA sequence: TGTGCCAGCAGCTTACGGCGGAGCTCCTACAATGAGCAGTTCTTC. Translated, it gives CASSLRRSSYNEQFF. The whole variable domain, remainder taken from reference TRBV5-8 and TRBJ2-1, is EAGVTQSPTHLIKTRGQQATLRCSPISGHTSVYWYQQALGLGLQFLLWYDEGEERNRGNFPPRFSGRQFPNYSSELNVNALELEDSALYLCASSLRRSSYNEQFFGPGTRLTVL.

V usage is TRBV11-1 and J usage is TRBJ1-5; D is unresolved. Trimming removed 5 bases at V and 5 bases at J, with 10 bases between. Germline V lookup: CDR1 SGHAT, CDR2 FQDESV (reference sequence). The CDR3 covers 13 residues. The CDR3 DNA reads TGTGCCAGCAGCCGCGAGATAGATCAGCCCCAGCATTTT. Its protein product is CASSREIDQPQHF.

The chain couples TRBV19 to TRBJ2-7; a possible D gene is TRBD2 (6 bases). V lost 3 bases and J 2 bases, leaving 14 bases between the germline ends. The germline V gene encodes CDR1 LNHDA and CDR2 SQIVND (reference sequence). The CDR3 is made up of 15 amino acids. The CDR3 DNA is TGTGCCAGTAGTATGCCGGGACTTTCAGCCTACGAGCAGTACTTC. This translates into CASSMPGLSAYEQYF.

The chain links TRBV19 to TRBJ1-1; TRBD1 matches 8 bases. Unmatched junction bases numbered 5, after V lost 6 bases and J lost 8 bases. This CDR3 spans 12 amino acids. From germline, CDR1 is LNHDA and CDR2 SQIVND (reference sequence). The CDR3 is CASRTGEKEAFF. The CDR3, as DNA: TGTGCCAGTAGGACAGGGGAAAAGGAAGCTTTCTTT.

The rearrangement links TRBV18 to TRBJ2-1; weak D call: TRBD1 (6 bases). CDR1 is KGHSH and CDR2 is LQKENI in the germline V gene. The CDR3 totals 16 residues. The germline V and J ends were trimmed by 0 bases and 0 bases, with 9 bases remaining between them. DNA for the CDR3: TGTGCCAGCTCACCACCCACAGGGAGCTCCTACAATGAGCAGTTCTTC. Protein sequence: CASSPPTGSSYNEQFF.

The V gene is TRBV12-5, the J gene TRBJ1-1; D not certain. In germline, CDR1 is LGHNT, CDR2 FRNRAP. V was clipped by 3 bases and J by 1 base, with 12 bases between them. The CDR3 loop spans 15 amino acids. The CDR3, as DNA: TGTGCTAGTGGTTTATTACATACAAGGAACACTGAAGCTTTCTTT. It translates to CASGLLHTRNTEAFF.

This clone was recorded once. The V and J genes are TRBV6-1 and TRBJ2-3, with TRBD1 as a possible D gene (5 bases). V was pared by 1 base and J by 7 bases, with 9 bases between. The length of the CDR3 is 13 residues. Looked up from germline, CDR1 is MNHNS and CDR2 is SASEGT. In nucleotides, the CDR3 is TGTGCCAGCAGTGAAGGAAGGGGAAATACGCAGTATTTT. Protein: CASSEGRGNTQYF.

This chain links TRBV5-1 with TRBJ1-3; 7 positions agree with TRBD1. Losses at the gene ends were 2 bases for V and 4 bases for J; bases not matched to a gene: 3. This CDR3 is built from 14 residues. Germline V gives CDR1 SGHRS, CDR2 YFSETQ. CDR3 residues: CASSFDRAGNTIYF. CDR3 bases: TGCGCCAGCAGCTTTGACAGGGCCGGAAACACCATATATTTT.

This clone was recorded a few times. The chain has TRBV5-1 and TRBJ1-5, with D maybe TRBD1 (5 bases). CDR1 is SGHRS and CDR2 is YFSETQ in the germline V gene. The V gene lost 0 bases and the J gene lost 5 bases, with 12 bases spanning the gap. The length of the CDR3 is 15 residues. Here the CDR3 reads CASSLGIGGDQPQHF. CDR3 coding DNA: TGCGCCAGCAGCTTGGGGATTGGAGGGGATCAGCCCCAGCATTTT.

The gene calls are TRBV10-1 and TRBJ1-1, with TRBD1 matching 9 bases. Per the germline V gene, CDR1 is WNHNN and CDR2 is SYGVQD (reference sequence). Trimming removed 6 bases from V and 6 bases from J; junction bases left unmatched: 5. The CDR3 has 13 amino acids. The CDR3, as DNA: TGCGCCAGCAGAGGACAGGGGCAAGCTGAAGCTTTCTTT. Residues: CASRGQGQAEAFF.